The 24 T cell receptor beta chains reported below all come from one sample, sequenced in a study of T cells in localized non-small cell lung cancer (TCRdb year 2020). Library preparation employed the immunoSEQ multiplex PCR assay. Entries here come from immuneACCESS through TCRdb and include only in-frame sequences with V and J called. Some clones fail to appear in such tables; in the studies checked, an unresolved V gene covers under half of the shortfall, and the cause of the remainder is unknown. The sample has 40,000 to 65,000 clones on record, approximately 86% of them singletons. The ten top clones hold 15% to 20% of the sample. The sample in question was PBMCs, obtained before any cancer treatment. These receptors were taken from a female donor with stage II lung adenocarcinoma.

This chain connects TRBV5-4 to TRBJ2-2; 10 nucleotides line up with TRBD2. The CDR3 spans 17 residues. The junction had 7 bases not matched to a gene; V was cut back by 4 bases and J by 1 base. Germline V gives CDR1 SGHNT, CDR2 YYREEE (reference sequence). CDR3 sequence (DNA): TGTGCCAGCAGCCGCCTACTAGCGGGAAAGAACACCGGGGAGCTGTTTTTT. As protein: CASSRLLAGKNTGELFF. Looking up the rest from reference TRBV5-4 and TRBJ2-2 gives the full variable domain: ETGVTQSPTHLIKTRGQQVTLRCSSQSGHNTVSWYQQALGQGPQFIFQYYREEENGRGNFPPRFSGLQFPNYSSELNVNALELDDSALYLCASSRLLAGKNTGELFFGEGSRLTVL.

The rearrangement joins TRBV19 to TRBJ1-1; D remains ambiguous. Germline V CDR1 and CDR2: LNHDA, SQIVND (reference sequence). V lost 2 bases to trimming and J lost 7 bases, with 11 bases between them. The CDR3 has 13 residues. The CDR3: CASSISAAGEAFF. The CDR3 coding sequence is TGTGCCAGTAGTATATCAGCGGCAGGTGAAGCTTTCTTT.

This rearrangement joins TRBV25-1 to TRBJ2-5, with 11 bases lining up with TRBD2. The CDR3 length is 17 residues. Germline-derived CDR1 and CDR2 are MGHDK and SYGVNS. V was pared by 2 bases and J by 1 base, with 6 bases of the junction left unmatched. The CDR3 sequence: CASSEGRLAGGQETQYF. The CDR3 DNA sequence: TGTGCCAGCAGTGAAGGGAGGCTAGCGGGGGGCCAAGAGACCCAGTACTTC.

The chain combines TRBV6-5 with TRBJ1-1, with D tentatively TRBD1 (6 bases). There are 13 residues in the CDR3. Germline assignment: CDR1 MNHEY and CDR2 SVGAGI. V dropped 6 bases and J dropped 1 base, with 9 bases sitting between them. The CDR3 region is CASSRGSNTEAFF. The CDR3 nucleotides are TGTGCCAGCAGCAGGGGTTCGAACACTGAAGCTTTCTTT.

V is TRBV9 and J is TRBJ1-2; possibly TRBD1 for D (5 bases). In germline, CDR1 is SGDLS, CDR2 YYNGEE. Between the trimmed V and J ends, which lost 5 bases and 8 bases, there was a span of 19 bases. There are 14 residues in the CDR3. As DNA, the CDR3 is TGTGCCAGCAGTCAAAATCCGACAGTTTCAGGCTACACCTTC. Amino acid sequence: CASSQNPTVSGYTF.

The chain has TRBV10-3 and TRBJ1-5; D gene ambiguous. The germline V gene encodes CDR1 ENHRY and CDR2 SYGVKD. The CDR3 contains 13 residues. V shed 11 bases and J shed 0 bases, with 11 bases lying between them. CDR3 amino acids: CALRGGSNQPQHF. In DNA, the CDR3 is TGTGCCTTACGGGGAGGTAGCAATCAGCCCCAGCATTTT.

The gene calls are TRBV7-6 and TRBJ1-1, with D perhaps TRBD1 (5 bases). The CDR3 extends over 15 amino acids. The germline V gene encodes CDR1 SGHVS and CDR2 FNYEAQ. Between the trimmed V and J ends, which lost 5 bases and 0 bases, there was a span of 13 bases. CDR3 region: CASSPQQGVNTEAFF. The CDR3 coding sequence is TGTGCCAGCAGCCCCCAGCAGGGAGTGAACACTGAAGCTTTCTTT.

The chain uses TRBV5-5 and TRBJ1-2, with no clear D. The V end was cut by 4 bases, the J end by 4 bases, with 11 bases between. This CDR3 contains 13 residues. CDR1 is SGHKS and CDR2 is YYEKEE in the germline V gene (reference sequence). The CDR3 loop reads CASSQGGVYGYTF. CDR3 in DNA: TGTGCCAGCAGCCAAGGAGGAGTCTATGGCTACACCTTC.

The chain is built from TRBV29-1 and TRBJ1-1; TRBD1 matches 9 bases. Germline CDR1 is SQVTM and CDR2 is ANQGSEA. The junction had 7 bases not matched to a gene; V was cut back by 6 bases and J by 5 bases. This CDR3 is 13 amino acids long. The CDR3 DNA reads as TGCAGCGTGGGGGACAGGGCGGGAACTGAAGCTTTCTTT. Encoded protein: CSVGDRAGTEAFF.

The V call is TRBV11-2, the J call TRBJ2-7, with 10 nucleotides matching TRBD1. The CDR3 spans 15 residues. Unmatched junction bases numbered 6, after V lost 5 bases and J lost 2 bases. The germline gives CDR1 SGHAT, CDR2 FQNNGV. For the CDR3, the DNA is TGTGCCAGCAGCCAGCCCGGGACAGGGGCCTACGAGCAGTACTTC. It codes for CASSQPGTGAYEQYF.

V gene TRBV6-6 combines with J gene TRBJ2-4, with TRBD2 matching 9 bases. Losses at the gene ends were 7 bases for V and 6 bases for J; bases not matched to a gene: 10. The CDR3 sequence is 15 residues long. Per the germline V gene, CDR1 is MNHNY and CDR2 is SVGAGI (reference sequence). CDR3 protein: CASTPDGGGGNIQYF. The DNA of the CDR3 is TGTGCCAGCACTCCTGATGGCGGGGGGGGAAACATTCAGTACTTC.

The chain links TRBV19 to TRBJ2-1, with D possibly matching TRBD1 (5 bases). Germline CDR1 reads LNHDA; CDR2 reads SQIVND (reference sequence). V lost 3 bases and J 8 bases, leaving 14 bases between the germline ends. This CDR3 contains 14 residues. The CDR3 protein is CASSIPAAGHEQFF. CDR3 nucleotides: TGTGCCAGTAGTATCCCGGCGGCAGGGCATGAGCAGTTCTTC.

This chain's CDR3 is CASSRTSGVQETQYF. CDR3 nucleotides: TGTGCCAGCAGCCGTACCTCGGGGGTTCAAGAGACCCAGTACTTC. The chain has TRBV7-6 and TRBJ2-5; weak D call: TRBD2 (6 bases). Looked up from germline, CDR1 is SGHVS and CDR2 is FNYEAQ. This CDR3 is built from 15 residues. Trimming left V 5 bases short and J 2 bases short, with 15 bases between. The full variable domain, completed using reference TRBV7-6 and TRBJ2-5, is GAGVSQSPRYKVTKRGQDVALRCDPISGHVSLYWYRQALGQGPEFLTYFNYEAQQDKSGLPNDRFSAERPEGSISTLTIQRTEQRDSAMYRCASSRTSGVQETQYFGPGTRLLVL.

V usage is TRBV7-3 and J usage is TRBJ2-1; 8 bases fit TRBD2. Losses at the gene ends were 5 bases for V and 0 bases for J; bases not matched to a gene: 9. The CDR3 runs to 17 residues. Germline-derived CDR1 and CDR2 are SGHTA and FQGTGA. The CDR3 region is CASSRSPSGGSYNEQFF. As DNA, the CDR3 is TGTGCCAGCAGCCGCAGCCCCAGCGGGGGCTCCTACAATGAGCAGTTCTTC. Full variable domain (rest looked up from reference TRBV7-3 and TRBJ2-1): GAGVSQTPSNKVTEKGKYVELRCDPISGHTALYWYRQSLGQGPEFLIYFQGTGAADDSGLPNDRFFAVRPEGSVSTLKIQRTERGDSAVYLCASSRSPSGGSYNEQFFGPGTRLTVL.

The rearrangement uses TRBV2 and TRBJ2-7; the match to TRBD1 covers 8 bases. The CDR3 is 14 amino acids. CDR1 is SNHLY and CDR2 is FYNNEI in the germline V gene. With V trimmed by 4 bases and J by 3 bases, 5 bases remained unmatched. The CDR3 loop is CASSVGQAYYEQYF. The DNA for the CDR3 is TGTGCCAGCAGTGTGGGACAGGCATACTACGAGCAGTACTTC.

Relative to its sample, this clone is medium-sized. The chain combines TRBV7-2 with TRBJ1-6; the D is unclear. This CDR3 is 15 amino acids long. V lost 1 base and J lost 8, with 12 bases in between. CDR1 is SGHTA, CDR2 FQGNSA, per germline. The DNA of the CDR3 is TGTGCCAGCAGCTTAGAGCATCTGACGTATTCACCCCTCCACTTT. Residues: CASSLEHLTYSPLHF.

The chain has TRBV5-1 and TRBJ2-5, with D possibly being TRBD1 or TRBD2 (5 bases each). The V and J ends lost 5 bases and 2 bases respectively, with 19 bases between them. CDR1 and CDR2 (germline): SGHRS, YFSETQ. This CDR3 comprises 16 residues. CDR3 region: CASRAGTGMEQETQYF. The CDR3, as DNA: TGCGCCAGCAGGGCTGGGACCGGGATGGAGCAAGAGACCCAGTACTTC.

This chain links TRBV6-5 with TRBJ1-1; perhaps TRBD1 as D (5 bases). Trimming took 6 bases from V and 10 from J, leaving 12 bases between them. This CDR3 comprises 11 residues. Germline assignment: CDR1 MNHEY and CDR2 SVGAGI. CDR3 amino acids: CASRPVQGAFF. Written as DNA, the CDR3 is TGTGCCAGCAGGCCTGTGCAGGGAGCTTTCTTT.

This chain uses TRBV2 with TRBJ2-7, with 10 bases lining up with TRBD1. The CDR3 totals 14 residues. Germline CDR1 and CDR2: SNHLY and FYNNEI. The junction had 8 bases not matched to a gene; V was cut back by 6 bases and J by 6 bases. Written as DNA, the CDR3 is TGTGCCAGCAGCTTCATGGGGGACAGGGGCGAGCAGTACTTC. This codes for CASSFMGDRGEQYF.

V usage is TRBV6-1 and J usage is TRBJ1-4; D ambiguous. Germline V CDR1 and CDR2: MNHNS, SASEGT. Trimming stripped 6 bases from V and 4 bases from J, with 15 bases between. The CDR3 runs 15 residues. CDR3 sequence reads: CASSGPRWGNEKLFF. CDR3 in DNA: TGTGCCAGCAGCGGGCCTAGGTGGGGTAATGAAAAACTGTTTTTT.

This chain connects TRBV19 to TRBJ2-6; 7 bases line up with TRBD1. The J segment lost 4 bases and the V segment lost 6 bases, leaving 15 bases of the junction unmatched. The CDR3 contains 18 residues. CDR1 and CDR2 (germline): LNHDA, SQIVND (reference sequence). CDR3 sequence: CASSDPPRQGSGANVLTF. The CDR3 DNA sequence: TGTGCCAGTAGCGATCCCCCCCGACAGGGCTCCGGGGCCAACGTCCTGACTTTC.

Here the CDR3 DNA reads TGCGCCAGCAGCTCCCAGTTAGCGAACACCGGGGAGCTGTTTTTT. Translated: CASSSQLANTGELFF. V usage is TRBV5-1 and J usage is TRBJ2-2; no firm D call. From germline, CDR1 is SGHRS and CDR2 YFSETQ. The CDR3 length is 15 residues. V lost 3 bases to trimming and J lost 0 bases, with 9 bases between them. The full variable domain, completed using reference TRBV5-1 and TRBJ2-2, is KAGVTQTPRYLIKTRGQQVTLSCSPISGHRSVSWYQQTPGQGLQFLFEYFSETQRNKGNFPGRFSGRQFSNSRSEMNVSTLELGDSALYLCASSSQLANTGELFFGEGSRLTVL.

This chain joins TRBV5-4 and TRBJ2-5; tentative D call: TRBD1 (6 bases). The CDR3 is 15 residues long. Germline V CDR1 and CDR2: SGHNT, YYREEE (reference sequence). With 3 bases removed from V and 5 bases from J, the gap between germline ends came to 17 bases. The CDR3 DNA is TGTGCCAGCAGCTCGACTCCCAGGGGCACGGAGACCCAGTACTTC. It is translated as CASSSTPRGTETQYF.

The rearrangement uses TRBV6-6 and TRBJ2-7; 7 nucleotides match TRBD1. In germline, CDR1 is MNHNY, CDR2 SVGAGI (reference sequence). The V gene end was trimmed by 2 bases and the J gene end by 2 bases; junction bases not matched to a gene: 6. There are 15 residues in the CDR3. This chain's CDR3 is CASSYRDSPAYEQYF. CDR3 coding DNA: TGTGCCAGCAGTTACCGGGACAGCCCAGCCTACGAGCAGTACTTC.